These 19 T cell receptor beta chains originate from one sample sequenced in a study of glioma-infiltrating T cells. The iRepertoire nested amplicon-rescue multiplex PCR amplified TCR alpha and beta CDR3s from RNA. TCRdb processed the multiplex PCR reads anew with MiXCR; each CDR3 protein has one entry. Here the sample spans approximately 120,000 distinct CDR3 sequences, roughly 25% being singletons. The sequenced sample was glioma tissue, nonneoplastic brain tissue, or PBMCs (not recorded which). The receptors shown here come from a human donor with low-grade glioma or glioblastoma, undergoing nonglioma brain surgery, or in good health (not recorded which).

This clonotype was recorded at least ten times. The chain employs TRBV18 and TRBJ1-1, with a weak D call TRBD1 (6 bases). The ends were cut back, 2 bases at V and 3 bases at J, with 13 bases in the middle. This CDR3 is built from 15 residues. Germline V gene data show CDR1 as KGHSH and CDR2 as LQKENI. The CDR3 nucleotides read TGTGCCAGCTCACCATCAACAGGGATCGACACTGAAGCTTTCTTT. It codes for CASSPSTGIDTEAFF.

This clonotype was counted ten times or more. This sequence joins TRBV4-3 and TRBJ2-7, with 11 bases fitting TRBD1. The V segment lost 0 bases and the J segment 3 bases; nucleotides outside the gene matches: 1. Per the germline V gene, CDR1 is LGHNA and CDR2 is YSLEER. This CDR3 is built from 15 residues. The CDR3 bases are TGCGCCAGCAGCCAAGATGGGACAGGGGGCTACGAGCAGTACTTC. Its protein product is CASSQDGTGGYEQYF.

At least ten counts were recorded for this clonotype. The chain uses TRBV18 and TRBJ1-1; D not resolved. This CDR3 region has 12 residues. The V end lost 8 bases, the J end lost 2 bases, and 9 bases lay between the germline ends. Germline lookup yields CDR1 KGHSH and CDR2 LQKENI. Here the CDR3 reads CASSPLNTEAFF. The DNA for the CDR3 is TGTGCCAGCAGCCCTTTAAACACTGAAGCTTTCTTT. Looking up the rest from reference TRBV18 and TRBJ1-1 gives the full variable domain: NAGVMQNPRHLVRRRGQEARLRCSPMKGHSHVYWYRQLPEEGLKFMVYLQKENIIDESGMPKERFSAEFPKEGPSILRIQQVVRGDSAAYFCASSPLNTEAFFGQGTRLTVV.

Notes on this clonotype: Mismatch with germline at one junction end may stem from a read error. This chain links TRBV12-3 or TRBV12-4 with TRBJ2-3; D may be TRBD1 (6 bases). This CDR3 is built from 13 residues. The CDR3 region has the DNA TGTGCCAGCAGCCTGGACAGCACAGATAAGCAGTATTTT. Its translation is CASSLDSTDKQYF.

In this sample, this clonotype turned up many times. The rearrangement uses TRBV20-1 and TRBJ1-5; 7 bases agree with TRBD1. With V trimmed by 3 bases and J by 4 bases, 9 bases remained unmatched. The CDR3 has 15 residues. The germline V gene encodes CDR1 DFQATT and CDR2 SNEGSKA (reference sequence). The CDR3 sequence is CSASFTGVGNQPQHF. CDR3 nucleotides: TGCAGTGCTAGCTTCACAGGGGTGGGGAATCAGCCCCAGCATTTT.

This clonotype came up many times. The chain is built from TRBV7-9 and TRBJ2-1; 11 nucleotides match TRBD2. Germline lookup yields CDR1 SEHNR and CDR2 FQNEAQ (reference sequence). The CDR3 has 15 amino acids. With V trimmed by 5 bases and J by 6 bases, 6 bases remained unmatched. The CDR3 protein is CASSVLAGEGNEQFF. Here the CDR3 DNA reads TGTGCCAGCAGCGTACTAGCGGGAGAGGGCAATGAGCAGTTCTTC.

This clonotype was seen repeatedly, ten times or more. The chain carries TRBV10-3 and TRBJ2-1, with D possibly being TRBD1 or TRBD2 (5 bases each). This CDR3 is built from 17 residues. From germline, CDR1 is ENHRY and CDR2 SYGVKD. V shed 7 bases and J shed 3 bases, with 22 bases lying between them. As DNA, the CDR3 is TGTGCCATCAACCCGAGCTCCGGGGCCGGGGACTACAATGAGCAGTTCTTC. As protein: CAINPSSGAGDYNEQFF.

This clonotype has at least ten counts. This chain joins TRBV25-1 and TRBJ2-3; D is possibly TRBD2 (5 bases). V lost 6 bases to trimming and J lost 2 bases, with 18 bases between them. Germline CDR1 and CDR2: MGHDK and SYGVNS. CDR3 size: 16 residues. The DNA of the CDR3 is TGTGCCAGCAGCAAGGACGGAGGCACTTACACAGATACGCAGTATTTT. Residues: CASSKDGGTYTDTQYF.

Regarding this clonotype: This could be a read error, since a much larger clone is one nucleotide away. The chain uses TRBV19 and TRBJ2-3; D is possibly TRBD1 (5 bases). The germline gives CDR1 LNHDA, CDR2 SQIVND (reference sequence). The germline V and J ends were trimmed by 4 bases and 2 bases, with 10 bases remaining between them. This CDR3 spans 14 amino acids. CDR3 protein: CASSKWGATDTQYF. As DNA, the CDR3 is TGTGCCAGTAGTAAATGGGGCGCCACAGATACGCAGTATTTT. Based on the CDR3 plus reference TRBV19 and TRBJ2-3, the full variable domain is DGGITQSPKYLFRKEGQNVTLSCEQNLNHDAMYWYRQDPGQGLRLIYYSQIVNDFQKGDIAEGYSVSREKKESFPLTVTSAQKNPTAFYLCASSKWGATDTQYFGPGTRLTVL.

Note on this clonotype: It may be a read error: a sequence one base away is much more abundant. As the CDR3 is not closed by the conserved phenylalanine or tryptophan, this likely results from a read error. The V and J genes are TRBV10-3 and TRBJ2-1; D is unresolved. This CDR3 is 11 amino acids long. Trimming shortened V by 8 bases and J by 4 bases, and 6 bases separated the two germline ends. Germline V gives CDR1 ENHRY, CDR2 SYGVKD. The CDR3 DNA is TGTGCCATCGAAGAGTACAATGAGCAGTTCCTC. Its translation is CAIEEYNEQFL.

This clonotype was recorded at least ten times. The rearrangement joins TRBV20-1 to TRBJ2-1; D is unresolved. Between the trimmed V and J ends, which lost 7 bases and 5 bases, there was a span of 6 bases. Germline-derived CDR1 and CDR2 are DFQATT and SNEGSKA (reference sequence). The length of the CDR3 is 10 residues. The CDR3 loop is CSVFDNEQFF. The CDR3 DNA follows: TGCAGTGTGTTCGACAATGAGCAGTTCTTC.

With regard to this clonotype: The junction and the germline gene differ at one end; a read error may be behind it. The chain uses TRBV15 and TRBJ2-3; 7 positions agree with TRBD1. Germline loops: CDR1 LNHNV, CDR2 YYDKDF (reference sequence). The length of the CDR3 is 16 residues. The CDR3 DNA reads as TGTGCCACCAGCGCCAGGACAGGCCGGCCCACAGATACGCATTATTTT. It yields the protein CATSARTGRPTDTHYF.

This clonotype was seen at least ten times. This CDR3 is CASSFQRDRGEQFF. DNA for the CDR3: TGTGCCAGCAGTTTCCAGCGGGACAGGGGTGAGCAGTTCTTC. The V gene is TRBV2, the J gene TRBJ2-1; 10 bases match TRBD1. The CDR3 loop spans 14 amino acids. Per the germline V gene, CDR1 is SNHLY and CDR2 is FYNNEI. The trim removed 5 bases at V and 9 bases at J, leaving 7 bases unmatched.

This clonotype was seen only a few times. The chain couples TRBV29-1 to TRBJ1-1; 9 nucleotides line up with TRBD1. J gave up 2 bases and V 7 bases, and 8 bases lay outside the gene matches. The CDR3 sequence is 14 residues long. Looked up from germline, CDR1 is SQVTM and CDR2 is ANQGSEA. Here the CDR3 DNA reads TGCAGCGGTCTACAGGGGGCAAGAAACACTGAAGCTTTCTTT. Translation gives CSGLQGARNTEAFF. Drawing the rest from reference TRBV29-1 and TRBJ1-1, the complete variable domain is SAVISQKPSRDICQRGTSLTIQCQVDSQVTMMFWYRQQPGQSLTLIATANQGSEATYESGFVIDKFPISRPNLTFSTLTVSNMSPEDSSIYLCSGLQGARNTEAFFGQGTRLTVV.

On this clonotype: Being one base from a much bigger clone, this may be a read error. The rearrangement links TRBV3-1 to TRBJ1-2; D ambiguous. This CDR3 has 15 residues. Looked up from germline, CDR1 is LGHDT and CDR2 is YNNKEL (reference sequence). The V gene lost 0 bases and the J gene lost 4 bases, with 12 bases spanning the gap. CDR3 in DNA: TGTGCCAGCAGCCAAGAAAACAGCCCAGTCTATGGCTACACCTTC. Translation: CASSQENSPVYGYTF.

This clonotype was found many times. The V call is TRBV4-3, the J call TRBJ2-6; D perhaps matches TRBD2 (5 bases). Trimming took 0 bases from V and 3 from J, leaving 18 bases between them. This CDR3 spans 19 amino acids. Germline-derived CDR1 and CDR2 are LGHNA and YSLEER. In nucleotides, the CDR3 is TGCGCCAGCAGCCAAGAGAATTTGAGGACGGGGAGTGGGGCCAACGTCCTGACTTTC. Its translation: CASSQENLRTGSGANVLTF.

This clonotype turned up a few times. V and J are TRBV2 and TRBJ2-1; 9 bases are shared with TRBD2. V lost 2 bases to trimming and J lost 5 bases; unmatched junction nucleotides: 4. CDR1 and CDR2 from the germline V gene are SNHLY and FYNNEI. CDR3 length equals 15 residues. CDR3 nucleotides: TGTGCCAGCAGTGAAAGGGCTAGCGGGGACAATGAGCAGTTCTTC. Amino acid sequence: CASSERASGDNEQFF.

This clonotype was counted ten times or more. The V call is TRBV4-3, the J call TRBJ2-3; D not resolved. The V end was cut by 2 bases, the J end by 0 bases, with 12 bases between. CDR1 and CDR2 (germline): LGHNA, YSLEER. This CDR3 has 16 residues. In nucleotides, the CDR3 is TGCGCCAGCAGCCAACCTAAACTCAGGAGCACAGATACGCAGTATTTT. Its translation is CASSQPKLRSTDTQYF.

This clonotype was counted ten times or more. The chain links TRBV6-1 to TRBJ2-5; D not resolved. The ends were cut back, 3 bases at V and 3 bases at J, with 14 bases in the middle. This CDR3 spans 15 amino acids. The germline V gene has CDR1 MNHNS and CDR2 SASEGT. This CDR3 reads CASSDRGILEETQYF. The CDR3 region has the DNA TGTGCCAGCAGTGATAGAGGAATTCTAGAAGAGACCCAGTACTTC.